The source of this T cell receptor (beta chain) is a study of CD8 T cells in Susac syndrome. Sequencing of TCR beta, carried out with a high-throughput approach, was applied to CD8+ and CD4+ T cells from the blood. Those who served as multiple sclerosis controls were treatment-naive patients with stable or active relapsing-remitting disease. Roughly 0.45 to 1 ug RNA was reverse transcribed with random hexamers. TCRdb ran MiXCR on the immunoSEQ multiplex PCR reads and lists one entry per CDR3 protein. The sample lists approximately 130,000 distinct CDR3 sequences, more than 75% occurring once. The germline gives CDR1 MNHEY, CDR2 SVGAGI. Losses at the gene ends were 5 bases for V and 5 bases for J; bases not matched to a gene: 8. CDR3 length: 14 residues.

The TCR originated in a human donor with multiple sclerosis. The rearrangement joins TRBV6-5 to TRBJ2-5; TRBD1 matches 7 bases. What was sequenced was CD8+ T cells from PBMCs. DNA for the CDR3: TGTGCCAGCAGTCCCGAGGGGGCCGGGGAGACCCAGTACTTC. Amino acids: CASSPEGAGETQYF.